A selection of T cell receptor beta chains follows, all from one sample in a study of memory CD4+ T cells and cytomegalovirus serostatus. TCRdb keeps only in-frame clones here, not all; method: immunoSEQ multiplex PCR. The sample has under 80,000 clones; 80% to 85% are singletons. Sequenced input: memory CD4+ T cells from blood. All receptors derive from an adult in good health and CMV-seronegative. CDR3s include the opening cysteine and the closing phenylalanine or tryptophan. The D gene is left open where the match is weak. Size is stated for part of the rows, as once, few or many counts, or as a class when the clone is expanded.

>TRBJ1-6|.|.|TRBV6-6
CASGGRGNSPLHF
TGTGCCAGCGGGGGCAGGGGAAATTCACCCCTCCACTTT
>TRBJ2-7|.|TRBD2|TRBV7-9
CASSSRRGAYEQYF
TGTGCCAGCAGTTCAAGACGGGGGGCCTACGAGCAGTACTTC
>TRBJ1-2|.|.|TRBV5-1
CASSFGRDYGYTF
TGCGCCAGCAGCTTCGGCAGGGACTATGGCTACACCTTC
>TRBJ2-7|.|.|TRBV2
CASSRYSYEQYF
TGTGCCAGCAGCCGTTACTCCTACGAGCAGTACTTC
>TRBJ1-1|.|.|TRBV11-2
CASRVGGLTEAFF
TGTGCCAGCAGGGTAGGGGGGCTGACTGAAGCTTTCTTT
>TRBJ2-1|.|TRBD2|TRBV18
CASSPSTSGGVNNEQFF
TGTGCCAGCTCACCATCGACTAGCGGGGGGGTCAACAATGAGCAGTTCTTC
>TRBJ2-2|.|TRBD2|TRBV7-8
CASSGVGTSGRWNTGELFF
TGTGCCAGCAGCGGCGTCGGGACTAGCGGGAGGTGGAACACCGGGGAGCTGTTTTTT
>TRBJ2-7|.|.|TRBV11-3
CASSLNGPTYEQYF
TGTGCCAGCAGCTTAAACGGACCGACCTACGAGCAGTACTTC
>TRBJ1-1|.|TRBD1|TRBV7-3
CASSRTGKGTEAFF
TGTGCCAGCAGCAGGACAGGGAAAGGGACTGAAGCTTTCTTT
>TRBJ2-4|.|.|TRBV4-1
CASSQDPQAKNIQYF
TGCGCCAGCAGCCAAGACCCACAAGCCAAAAACATTCAGTACTTC
>TRBJ1-5|.|TRBD1|TRBV29-1
CSVRQGPNQPQHF
TGCAGCGTTAGACAGGGACCAAATCAGCCCCAGCATTTT
>TRBJ2-1|many|.|TRBV5-4
CASSLEAVSYNEQFF
TGTGCCAGCAGCTTGGAGGCGGTCTCCTACAATGAGCAGTTCTTC
>TRBJ2-7|.|.|TRBV14
CASSQITSGEQYF
TGTGCCAGCAGCCAAATCACGTCGGGCGAGCAGTACTTC
>TRBJ1-1|few|.|TRBV20-1
CSVARDTEAFF
TGCAGTGTAGCCAGGGACACTGAAGCTTTCTTT
>TRBJ2-7|.|TRBD2|TRBV5-6
CASSSLRHSGRAVYEQYF
TGTGCCAGCAGCTCCCTCAGGCACAGCGGGAGGGCCGTTTACGAGCAGTACTTC
>TRBJ1-2|.|TRBD1|TRBV10-2
CASSEGGQGTNYGYTF
TGCGCCAGCAGTGAGGGGGGACAGGGAACTAACTATGGCTACACCTTC
>TRBJ2-2|.|TRBD2|TRBV28
CASSLNRDYDTGELFF
TGTGCCAGCAGTCTCAACCGGGACTATGACACCGGGGAGCTGTTTTTT
>TRBJ2-1|.|TRBD1|TRBV19
CASSDRGEQFF
TGTGCCAGTAGCGACAGGGGTGAGCAGTTCTTC
>TRBJ2-7|.|.|TRBV10-1
CASSVGPPNYEQYF
TGCGCCAGCAGTGTCGGACCCCCTAACTACGAGCAGTACTTC
>TRBJ2-1|.|.|TRBV7-3
CASSTEELSEQFF
TGTGCCAGCAGCACGGAGGAGCTATCTGAGCAGTTCTTC
>TRBJ2-1|.|.|TRBV28
CASRPQSNYNEQFF
TGTGCCAGCAGGCCCCAGTCGAACTACAATGAGCAGTTCTTC
>TRBJ2-2|.|TRBD1|TRBV7-6
CASSLVDRGYTGELFF
TGTGCCAGCAGCTTAGTGGACAGGGGTTATACCGGGGAGCTGTTTTTT
>TRBJ1-6|.|.|TRBV7-8
CASSFGAQGSGSPLHF
TGTGCCAGCAGCTTTGGTGCCCAGGGGTCGGGTTCACCCCTCCACTTT
>TRBJ2-5|.|TRBD1|TRBV6-5
CASSYAGTGGLEYF
TGTGCCAGCAGTTACGCCGGGACAGGGGGCTTGGAGTACTTC
>TRBJ2-7|.|.|TRBV28
CASSSPWRTPYEQYF
TGTGCCAGCAGCTCTCCTTGGAGGACTCCCTACGAGCAGTACTTC
>TRBJ1-3|.|.|TRBV6-6
CASSYKFTSGNTIYF
TGTGCCAGCAGTTATAAGTTTACCTCTGGAAACACCATATATTTT
>TRBJ2-7|.|TRBD1|TRBV7-8
CASSPRGPGQGYEQYF
TGTGCCAGCAGCCCCAGGGGGCCAGGTCAGGGCTACGAGCAGTACTTC
>TRBJ2-2|.|.|TRBV6-1
CASSEAPPPDTGELFF
TGTGCCAGCAGTGAAGCTCCGCCCCCGGACACCGGGGAGCTGTTTTTT
>TRBJ2-1|.|.|TRBV28
CATRPGEKLSEQFF
TGTGCCACCCGCCCAGGGGAGAAACTCAGTGAGCAGTTCTTC
>TRBJ2-7|.|.|TRBV5-1
CASSFRQGYYEQYF
TGCGCCAGCAGCTTCAGGCAGGGGTACTACGAGCAGTACTTC
>TRBJ2-1|.|.|TRBV6-5
CASSYSGGSSYNEQFF
TGTGCCAGCAGTTACTCGGGTGGGAGCTCCTACAATGAGCAGTTCTTC
>TRBJ2-2|.|.|TRBV5-1
CASSLGLTNTGELFF
TGCGCCAGCAGCTTGGGGCTGACGAACACCGGGGAGCTGTTTTTT
>TRBJ1-2|.|.|TRBV6-1
CASSESGGYADGYTF
TGTGCCAGCAGTGAATCGGGGGGGTACGCGGACGGCTACACCTTC
>TRBJ2-7|few|TRBD2|TRBV6-1
CASSESPSGSYEQYF
TGTGCCAGCAGTGAATCCCCTAGCGGGAGCTACGAGCAGTACTTC
>TRBJ2-7|.|.|TRBV15
CATSRVVESHEQYF
TGTGCCACCAGCAGAGTTGTGGAGTCCCACGAGCAGTACTTC
>TRBJ2-7|.|.|TRBV5-5
CASSQVGPRDEQYF
TGTGCCAGCAGCCAGGTCGGGCCGCGGGACGAGCAGTACTTC
>TRBJ2-1|.|.|TRBV30
CAWTPAEAYNEQFF
TGTGCCTGGACCCCAGCGGAGGCCTACAATGAGCAGTTCTTC
>TRBJ2-1|.|.|TRBV7-2
CASSGGRNEQFF
TGTGCCAGCAGCGGGGGGCGGAATGAGCAGTTCTTC
>TRBJ2-3|.|TRBD2|TRBV28
CASSTGGVRTDTQYF
TGTGCCAGCAGTACCGGGGGGGTTCGAACAGATACGCAGTATTTT
>TRBJ2-3|.|.|TRBV11-1
CASRDRVGDTQYF
TGTGCCAGCAGGGACAGAGTAGGAGATACGCAGTATTTT
>TRBJ2-7|.|TRBD2|TRBV11-2
CASSPGSGGLYEQYF
TGTGCCAGCAGCCCCGGGTCGGGGGGGCTCTACGAGCAGTACTTC
>TRBJ1-2|once|.|TRBV19
CASRQGGYGYTF
TGTGCCAGCCGACAAGGTGGCTATGGCTACACCTTC
>TRBJ2-7|.|.|TRBV15
CATSREQAVLGPDSYEQYF
TGTGCCACCAGCAGAGAACAAGCGGTCTTGGGGCCTGATTCCTACGAGCAGTACTTC
>TRBJ2-1|.|.|TRBV20-1
CSVANNEQFF
TGCAGTGTTGCAAACAATGAGCAGTTCTTC
>TRBJ2-2|.|.|TRBV12-5
CASGLVRGQNTGELFF
TGTGCTAGTGGTTTGGTACGGGGACAGAACACCGGGGAGCTGTTTTTT
>TRBJ2-3|few|TRBD2|TRBV7-3
CASASQAGGSRDTQYF
TGTGCCAGCGCCTCGCAAGCGGGAGGGTCGAGAGATACGCAGTATTTT
>TRBJ1-5|.|.|TRBV5-1
CASSLGTKQPQHF
TGCGCCAGCAGCTTGGGGACAAAACAGCCCCAGCATTTT
>TRBJ1-2|once|TRBD1|TRBV11-2
CASSVGQGYGYTF
TGTGCCAGCAGCGTGGGACAGGGGTACGGCTACACCTTC
>TRBJ1-1|few|.|TRBV6-6
CASSHGLGTNTEAFF
TGTGCCAGCAGTCACGGTCTGGGAACAAACACTGAAGCTTTCTTT
>TRBJ1-5|.|.|TRBV4-2
CASSQDSGTNQPQHF
TGTGCCAGCAGCCAAGATTCCGGGACCAATCAGCCCCAGCATTTT
>TRBJ2-3|.|.|TRBV4-2
CASRETGAPTDTQYF
TGTGCCAGCAGGGAGACGGGGGCCCCCACAGATACGCAGTATTTT
>TRBJ2-1|.|TRBD2|TRBV19
CASSRGLAGERGEQFF
TGTGCCAGTAGTAGGGGACTAGCGGGAGAGCGGGGTGAGCAGTTCTTC
>TRBJ2-3|.|TRBD1|TRBV6-1
CASSERWVGTGSLDTQYF
TGTGCCAGCAGTGAACGGTGGGTCGGGACAGGTTCGTTAGATACGCAGTATTTT
>TRBJ2-2|.|TRBD2|TRBV6-4
CASSDAGGSNTGELFF
TGTGCCAGCAGTGACGCGGGGGGCTCTAACACCGGGGAGCTGTTTTTT
>TRBJ1-5|few|.|TRBV6-5
CASSYGRFSDQPQHF
TGTGCCAGCAGTTACGGTCGGTTCAGCGATCAGCCCCAGCATTTT
>TRBJ1-2|.|.|TRBV6-5
CASTSTSTYGYTF
TGTGCCAGCACTTCCACCTCTACATATGGCTACACCTTC
>TRBJ1-1|.|.|TRBV6-6
CASRANTEAFF
TGTGCCAGCAGGGCCAACACTGAAGCTTTCTTT